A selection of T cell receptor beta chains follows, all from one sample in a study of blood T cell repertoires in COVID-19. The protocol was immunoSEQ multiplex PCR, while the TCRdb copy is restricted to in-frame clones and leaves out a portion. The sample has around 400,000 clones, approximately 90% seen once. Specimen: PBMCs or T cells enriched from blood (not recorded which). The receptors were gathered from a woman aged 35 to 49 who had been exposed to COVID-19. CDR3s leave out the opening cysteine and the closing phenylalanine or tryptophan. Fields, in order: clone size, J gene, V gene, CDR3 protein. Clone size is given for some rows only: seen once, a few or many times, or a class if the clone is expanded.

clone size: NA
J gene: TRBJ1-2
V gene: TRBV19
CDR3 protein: ASSSLGADYGYT

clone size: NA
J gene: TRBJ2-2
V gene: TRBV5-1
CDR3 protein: ASSLEPSTGELF

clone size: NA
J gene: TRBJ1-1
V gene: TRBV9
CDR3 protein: ASSPRMSTEAF

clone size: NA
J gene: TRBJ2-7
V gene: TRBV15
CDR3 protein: ATSRDNREEQY

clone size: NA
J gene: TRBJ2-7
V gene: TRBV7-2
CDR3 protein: ASSSGPRDEQY

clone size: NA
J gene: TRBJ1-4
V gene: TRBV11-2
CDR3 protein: ASSSDRLF

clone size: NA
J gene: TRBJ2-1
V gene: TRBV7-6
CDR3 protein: ASSSYVAGGSHEQF

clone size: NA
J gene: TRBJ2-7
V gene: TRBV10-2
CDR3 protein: ASSPPGGKLSGEQY

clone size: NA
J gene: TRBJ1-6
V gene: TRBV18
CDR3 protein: ASSPGQERSPLH

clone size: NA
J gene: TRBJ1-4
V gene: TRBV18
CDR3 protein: ASSRDRVLTNEKLF

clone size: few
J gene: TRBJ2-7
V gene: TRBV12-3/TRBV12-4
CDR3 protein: ASSTGQMYEQY

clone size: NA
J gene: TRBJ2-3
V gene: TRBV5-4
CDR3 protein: ASTNTPADTQY

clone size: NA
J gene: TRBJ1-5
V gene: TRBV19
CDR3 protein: ASSMVSTSNQPQH

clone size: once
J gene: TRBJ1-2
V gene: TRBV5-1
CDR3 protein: ASSLLGPPTNYGYT

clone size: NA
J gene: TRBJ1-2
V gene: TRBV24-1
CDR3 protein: ATSDSGSERGYT

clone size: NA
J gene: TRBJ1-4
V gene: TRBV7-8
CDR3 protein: ASSPSRTTNEKLF